Only a few counts were recorded for the clone carrying this TCR beta chain. Only in-frame clones appear in the TCRdb table, and some are missing; sequencing was by immunoSEQ multiplex PCR. The top ten clones hold roughly 5.6% of a sample with 110,000 to 150,000 clones, around 80% of them seen once. The study counted Cohort 3 donors as recovered given two negative PCRs, clearance, or symptom resolution. CDR3 length: 14 amino acids. CDR1 and CDR2 (germline): WNHNN, SYGVQD (reference sequence). Trimming removed 4 bases at V and 5 bases at J, with 9 bases between. The entry originates in a study of blood T cell repertoires in COVID-19.

V usage is TRBV10-1 and J usage is TRBJ1-6, with D possibly TRBD1 on 6 matching bases. The sequence derives from a woman in her 50s who had recovered from COVID-19. Sequenced sample: PBMCs or T cells enriched from blood (not recorded which). The CDR3 region has the DNA TGCGCCAGCAGTGCAGGGGTAGATAATTCACCCCTCCACTTT. This translates into CASSAGVDNSPLHF.